This entry concerns a single T cell receptor beta chain. The antigen this receptor binds is unknown. Base qualities are not recorded, but no much larger clone differs from it by a single base. CDR1 is given as SGHDT and CDR2 as YYEEEE, both from the germline V gene. V loses 1 base of germline sequence and J loses 2 bases, and the interval between the two ends is 17 bases. The CDR3, cysteine through phenylalanine, is 17 amino acids long. Only the CDR3 DNA is retained, 51 bases long and in frame from the first base. The donors were healthy, HIV-negative adults with no recently reported acute infections or vaccinations. Every donor was a Caucasian adult residing in Nashville, Tennessee, USA. CD4+ T cells were enriched by magnetic negative selection; naive cells were then positively selected on CD45RA, and the negative fraction formed the memory subset. Blood was collected by leukapheresis, and PBMCs were isolated by Ficoll-Histopaque density gradient centrifugation and then cryopreserved in liquid nitrogen vapor phase. Purity and quantity of every magnetically sorted T cell population were checked by analytical flow cytometry. Each sorted fraction had its genomic DNA isolated and then quantified by UV absorbance on a Nanodrop 2000c.

This sample stems from a study of shared clonotypes between healthy human individuals (TCRdb year 2020). Context from the whole study: Three men and two women, aged 18 to 49 years, made up the cohort. Blood TCR repertoires of about five healthy adults were deeply sequenced to estimate repertoire size and the extent of clonotype sharing between individuals. For each donor, three plates each were used for CD4 naive and CD4 memory, two plates were used for CD8 naive, and one plate was used for CD8 memory. To increase sequencing depth and limit assay-specific biases, TCR repertoire library preparation and sequencing were carried out by different laboratories using diverse techniques. Per donor, leukapheresis produced somewhere between about 0.94 and 9 billion PBMCs. General findings and caveats noted by the study authors: Larger estimated clonotype richness was generally found for naive subsets than for memory subsets. Clonotypes shared by all four sorted-subset donors showed higher generation probabilities than non-shared clonotypes. Based on pairwise subsampling, the degree of clonotype sharing among donors was expected to be affected by sequencing depth. The small number of donors limited the genetic and exposure-history diversity represented. Incomplete sequencing was indicated by rarefaction of sorted-subset datasets, despite the large sequencing depth. Only blood was sampled, and tissue TCR repertoires likely differ from those in blood. Across a handful of donors, around 5% of naive CD4, 3% to 4% of naive CD8, roughly 2.2% of memory CD4, and approximately 0.42% of memory CD8 clonotypes were shared.

Using the deep immunoSEQ assay, TCR CDR3 regions were amplified from genomic DNA by multiplex PCR. Extracted genomic DNA from each cell subset was distributed evenly across all wells of several immunoSEQ 96-well plates, and each plate was treated as a replicate. For sorted subsets, about 200 ng genomic DNA, equal to 30,000 to 35,000 T cell genomes, was loaded into each replicate PCR. The purified libraries were quantified using a Qubit 3.0 fluorometer, sized with a Bioanalyzer 2100, and then quantified again using the KAPA Library Quantification kit. Every immunoSEQ 96-well plate was sequenced on a dedicated single-read 150-cycle Illumina NextSeq 550 flow cell. As for the authors' bioinformatics: Because the immunoSEQ output held only junctional sequences and lacked quality scores, the filtering could not match the filtering applied to full-length reads. Sequences were annotated with PyIR, a Python wrapper for IgBLAST v1.9, using IMGT germline references to assign V/J genes and CDR3. Reads were filtered out if the reads had weak V/J assignments (E-value above 1e-6), no CDR3, stop codons, out-of-frame junctions, or ambiguous translated residues. V3J clonotypes were defined by identical inferred V gene, J gene, and CDR3 amino acid sequence. Percentage overlap between repertoires was computed as shared unique clonotypes divided by the size of the smaller repertoire. RTK rarefaction, the Chao1 estimator, and Recon v2.1 estimates of unobserved clonotypes were used to assess repertoire richness. Generation probabilities were computed with OLGA for all TCRbeta clonotypes obtained by the gDNA method from several donors. Held by TCRdb, this immuneACCESS table contains in-frame sequences only and omits some clones. Under half of the omission traces to an unresolved V gene where checked; the cause of the rest is unknown. V, J and clone size were drawn from that table, and D and trimming were deduced from the DNA. The sample table lists around 2,000,000 clones, 85% to 95% of them with a count of one. The ten largest account for 0.13% of the sample.

The sequence joins TRBV5-6 to TRBJ2-3, and perhaps TRBD2 as D gene, on 5 matching bases. The sample taken for sequencing was naive CD4+ T cells sorted from blood. What this sample's cell subset or site label stands for: CD45RA+ positively selected. This receptor was obtained from a young man in good health. The DNA reads TGTGCCAGCAGCTTGCGATCTAGCCTTGTGGTCACAGATACGCAGTATTTT. Translated, it reads CASSLRSSLVVTDTQYF.